These 30 T cell receptor beta chains share one sample of origin, sequenced in a study of identical twins. From the 5' RACE reads, TCRdb called clonotypes with MiXCR, one entry per CDR3 protein. There are hundreds of thousands of distinct CDR3 sequences in the sample; 8.6% occur only once, and 0.98% lies in the top ten. The same sample was also used in a study of yellow fever vaccine responses in identical twins.

The specimen was PBMCs. Receptors were obtained from a young woman in good health.

This clonotype was picked up a small number of times. J is TRBJ2-1 and V is TRBV7-2; TRBD2 matches at 12 bases. Trimming removed 5 bases from V and 0 bases from J; junction bases left unmatched: 5. Germline values: CDR1 SGHTA, CDR2 FQGNSA. CDR3 length: 17 residues. The DNA of the CDR3 is TGTGCCAGCAGCCCTCGGACTAGCGGGATCTCCTACAATGAGCAGTTCTTC. Protein product: CASSPRTSGISYNEQFF.

CDR3 in DNA: TGTGCCATCAGTGAGACAGTCCTGGGGGATACGCAGTATTTT. Translated, it gives CAISETVLGDTQYF. This sequence joins TRBV10-3 and TRBJ2-3; no reliable D call. This CDR3 comprises 14 residues. Germline V gene sequence: CDR1 ENHRY, CDR2 SYGVKD. V gave up 2 bases and J gave up 6 bases, with 12 bases separating them.

This clonotype was detected ten times or more. V and J are TRBV13 and TRBJ2-5; the D gene is possibly TRBD2 (5 bases). Trimming took off 3 bases at V and 5 bases at J, with 13 bases between the two ends. This CDR3 has 14 residues. Germline CDR1 PRHDT, CDR2 FYEKMQ (reference sequence). CDR3 amino acids: CASSLERVPETQYF. The CDR3 DNA follows: TGTGCCAGCAGCTTGGAGAGGGTACCCGAGACCCAGTACTTC.

The genes are TRBV7-3 and TRBJ2-1, with TRBD2 as a possible D gene (5 bases). The V gene's germline CDR1 is SGHTA and CDR2 FQGTGA. This CDR3 region has 15 residues. V was shortened by 2 bases and J by 6 bases, with 14 bases between the two germline ends. Here the CDR3 reads CASSLGTEGTNEQFF. CDR3 bases: TGTGCCAGCAGCTTAGGTACTGAGGGTACCAATGAGCAGTTCTTC.

At least ten counts were recorded for this clonotype. The V gene is TRBV11-1, the J gene TRBJ1-1; possibly TRBD1 for D (6 bases). This CDR3 has 17 residues. CDR1 and CDR2 (germline): SGHAT, FQDESV (reference sequence). Trimming pared 5 bases from V and 0 bases from J, leaving 19 bases between. The CDR3 DNA reads TGTGCCAGCAGCCCGACCGCTAGGAGGGGGTTGAACACTGAAGCTTTCTTT. Protein product: CASSPTARRGLNTEAFF.

This clonotype was recorded a few times. The V and J genes are TRBV28 and TRBJ2-1, with D perhaps given as TRBD1 or TRBD2 (6 bases each). Germline CDR1 MDHEN, CDR2 SYDVKM. The CDR3 spans 16 residues. The V gene lost 2 bases and the J gene lost 3 bases, with 14 bases spanning the gap. In DNA form, the CDR3 reads TGTGCCAGCAGTTTAGAGGGGGGCAGGTACTACAATGAGCAGTTCTTC. Amino acids: CASSLEGGRYYNEQFF.

This chain links TRBV2 with TRBJ2-7; D uncertain. Deletions cut 0 bases from V and 4 bases from J, with 7 bases between. The V gene's germline CDR1 is SNHLY and CDR2 FYNNEI. CDR3 size: 13 residues. CDR3 DNA sequence: TGTGCCAGCAGTGAAGCGGGGTTTTACGAGCAGTACTTC. Its translation is CASSEAGFYEQYF. Based on the CDR3 plus reference TRBV2 and TRBJ2-7, the full variable domain is EPEVTQTPSHQVTQMGQEVILRCVPISNHLYFYWYRQILGQKVEFLVSFYNNEISEKSEIFDDQFSVERPDGSNFTLKIRSTKLEDSAMYFCASSEAGFYEQYFGPGTRLTVT.

This clonotype was counted a few times. V gene TRBV7-3 combines with J gene TRBJ2-2, with D maybe TRBD2 (5 bases). The CDR3 has 16 residues. The germline gives CDR1 SGHTA, CDR2 FQGTGA. V was cut by 2 bases and J by 0 bases, with 10 bases left in between. DNA for the CDR3: TGTGCCAGCAGCTTATTTCCGGGGACGAACACCGGGGAGCTGTTTTTT. It codes for CASSLFPGTNTGELFF.

The CDR3 protein is CASRKSAFREEGGYTF. The CDR3 region has the DNA TGTGCCAGCAGGAAGTCGGCCTTCAGGGAGGAGGGTGGCTACACCTTC. The chain combines TRBV28 with TRBJ1-2, with D possibly being TRBD1 (5 bases). The CDR3 extends over 16 amino acids. Germline values: CDR1 MDHEN, CDR2 SYDVKM. V lost 6 bases to trimming and J lost 7 bases, with 24 bases between them.

The V and J genes are TRBV5-6 and TRBJ2-2; perhaps D is TRBD1 or TRBD2 (5 bases each). The germline V gene has CDR1 SGHDT and CDR2 YYEEEE. Trimming took 5 bases from V and 4 from J, leaving 15 bases between them. This CDR3 is built from 15 residues. For the CDR3, the DNA is TGTGCCAGCAGACTAGGGACGGTAGTCACCGGGGAGCTGTTTTTT. Residues: CASRLGTVVTGELFF.

There are many counts of this clonotype. The chain recombines TRBV2 with TRBJ2-2; 9 positions agree with TRBD1. Germline V gene sequence: CDR1 SNHLY, CDR2 FYNNEI. With V trimmed by 2 bases and J by 5 bases, 6 bases remained unmatched. CDR3 size: 16 residues. CDR3 loop: CASSERTGAWTGELFF. Written as DNA, the CDR3 is TGTGCCAGCAGTGAAAGGACAGGGGCTTGGACCGGGGAGCTGTTTTTT.

This clonotype came up many times. The CDR3 coding sequence is TGCAGCGTCGGGACAGGGAACTATGGCTACACCTTC. It is translated as CSVGTGNYGYTF. The chain links TRBV29-1 to TRBJ1-2, with 9 bases lining up with TRBD1. Germline V gives CDR1 SQVTM, CDR2 ANQGSEA. V shed 6 bases, J shed 2 bases, and the junction held 1 base outside the gene matches. The CDR3 is 12 amino acids.

This clonotype was detected only a few times. The CDR3 loop reads CASSRTSGTFNEQFF. The CDR3 DNA reads as TGCGCCAGCAGCCGCACTAGCGGCACTTTCAATGAGCAGTTCTTC. The chain uses TRBV4-3 and TRBJ2-1; 8 bases are shared with TRBD2. CDR1 is LGHNA and CDR2 is YSLEER in the germline V gene. CDR3 length: 15 amino acids. The junction had 8 bases not matched to a gene; V was cut back by 4 bases and J by 6 bases.

There are many counts of this clonotype. The V gene is TRBV5-6, the J gene TRBJ1-2; the D gene is possibly TRBD1 (5 bases). The CDR3 runs to 12 residues. In germline, CDR1 is SGHDT, CDR2 YYEEEE. With 6 bases removed from V and 7 bases from J, the gap between germline ends came to 13 bases. CDR3 sequence (DNA): TGTGCCAGCATAGGGGTGTTCGGTGGCTACACCTTC. Translation: CASIGVFGGYTF.

This clonotype came up a few times. The J gene is TRBJ2-5, the V gene TRBV9, with 10 bases aligning to TRBD1. The CDR3 covers 14 residues. Germline V CDR1 and CDR2: SGDLS, YYNGEE. V dropped 6 bases and J dropped 5; count of bases not matched to a gene: 7. CDR3 DNA: TGTGCCAGCACGGGACAGGGGAAGGTGGAGACCCAGTACTTC. This gives the protein CASTGQGKVETQYF.

V is TRBV11-2 and J is TRBJ2-7, with TRBD1 identical over 7 bases. Germline V gene lookup returns CDR1 SGHAT and CDR2 FQNNGV. This CDR3 region has 16 residues. V shed 5 bases, J shed 2 bases, and the junction held 12 bases outside the gene matches. DNA for the CDR3: TGTGCCAGCAGCCTTCGACAGGGTGGCTCGACCTACGAGCAGTACTTC. This encodes CASSLRQGGSTYEQYF.

The chain couples TRBV19 to TRBJ2-5, with 8 bases identical to TRBD1. CDR1 and CDR2 from the germline V gene are LNHDA and SQIVND (reference sequence). V shed 6 bases, J shed 9 bases, and the junction held 9 bases outside the gene matches. The CDR3 consists of 13 residues. The CDR3 coding sequence is TGTGCCAGTAGCGGACAGGGCGGAGCGGCCCAGTACTTC. Amino acid sequence: CASSGQGGAAQYF.

This clonotype was seen a handful of times. V usage is TRBV28 and J usage is TRBJ2-5, with 8 bases fitting TRBD1. Germline V CDR1 and CDR2: MDHEN, SYDVKM. CDR3 length equals 17 residues. Trimming at V came to 4 bases and at J to 0 bases, leaving 10 bases not matched to a gene. CDR3 bases: TGTGCCAGCAGTTCAATTGACAGGGGCCCGTACCAAGAGACCCAGTACTTC. This codes for CASSSIDRGPYQETQYF.

This rearrangement joins TRBV30 to TRBJ2-3; TRBD1 matches 7 bases. Per the germline V gene, CDR1 is GTSNPN and CDR2 is SVGIG (reference sequence). Unmatched junction bases numbered 9, after V lost 2 bases and J lost 13 bases. CDR3 length equals 12 residues. The CDR3 DNA reads TGTGCCTGGAGTTCGCCAACAGACAGGGAGTATTTT. It encodes CAWSSPTDREYF.

The J gene is TRBJ1-1, the V gene TRBV4-3; the D is unclear. Germline values: CDR1 LGHNA, CDR2 YSLEER. The CDR3 runs 13 residues. Trimming removed 1 base from V and 3 bases from J, with 6 bases in between. CDR3 sequence reads: CASSQVEYTEAFF. CDR3 DNA: TGCGCCAGCAGCCAAGTGGAGTACACTGAAGCTTTCTTT.

This clonotype was observed a handful of times. This chain links TRBV10-3 with TRBJ2-3; D is unclear. V lost 0 bases to trimming and J lost 4 bases, with 8 bases between them. The CDR3 runs to 14 residues. Per germline, CDR1 ENHRY and CDR2 SYGVKD. The CDR3 DNA reads as TGTGCCATCAGTGAGTCGGGCAGATCAGATACGCAGTATTTT. This codes for CAISESGRSDTQYF.

The V call is TRBV9, the J call TRBJ2-5; the match to TRBD2 covers 8 bases. CDR3 length: 17 amino acids. Germline V gives CDR1 SGDLS, CDR2 YYNGEE. After removal of 0 bases from V and 2 bases from J, the junction contained 9 bases not matched to a gene. CDR3 in amino acids: CASSVDPGGGIQETQYF. The CDR3, as DNA: TGTGCCAGCAGCGTAGACCCTGGCGGGGGGATACAAGAGACCCAGTACTTC.

This clonotype was recorded many times. The V and J genes are TRBV4-1 and TRBJ2-7; 7 nucleotides line up with TRBD2. Per germline, CDR1 MGHRA and CDR2 YSYEKL. J was trimmed by 2 bases and V by 4 bases; bases with no gene match: 5. CDR3 length: 14 residues. The CDR3 sequence is CASSRPGLTYEQYF. The CDR3 DNA is TGCGCCAGCAGCCGACCGGGACTAACCTACGAGCAGTACTTC.

At least ten counts were recorded for this clonotype. The gene calls are TRBV11-2 and TRBJ2-5; TRBD2 matches 13 bases. This CDR3 has 17 amino acids. CDR1 and CDR2 from the germline V gene are SGHAT and FQNNGV. The ends lost 5 bases at V and 9 bases at J; junction bases unmatched: 15. The CDR3 DNA reads TGTGCCAGCAGCAAACGACTAGCGGGAGGACAACATTTGTCCCAGTACTTC. Protein sequence: CASSKRLAGGQHLSQYF.

This clonotype has ten or more counts. The gene calls are TRBV6-5 and TRBJ1-4; the D gene is possibly TRBD1 (6 bases). Per germline, CDR1 MNHEY and CDR2 SVGAGI. This CDR3 region has 12 residues. V was pared by 6 bases and J by 8 bases, with 10 bases between. This chain's CDR3 is CASRTGEEKLFF. CDR3 DNA sequence: TGTGCCAGCAGGACAGGCGAAGAAAAACTGTTTTTT.

This clonotype has only a few counts. The V and J genes are TRBV9 and TRBJ1-2; TRBD1 might be the D (6 bases). Trimming took off 3 bases at V and 8 bases at J, with 26 bases between the two ends. Per germline, CDR1 SGDLS and CDR2 YYNGEE. The CDR3 is made up of 17 amino acids. The CDR3: CASSATSGQALSGGYTF. As DNA, the CDR3 is TGTGCCAGCAGCGCAACATCGGGACAAGCCTTATCGGGGGGCTACACCTTC.

The chain links TRBV20-1 to TRBJ2-5; D remains unclear. Germline V gives CDR1 DFQATT, CDR2 SNEGSKA (reference sequence). The CDR3 has 14 residues. Trimming left V 3 bases short and J 5 bases short, with 16 bases between. The CDR3 spells CSASLAPALETQYF. The CDR3 bases are TGCAGTGCTAGTTTAGCTCCCGCGCTGGAGACCCAGTACTTC.

This clonotype was recorded many times. The V and J genes are TRBV28 and TRBJ2-7, with 11 bases matching TRBD2. The germline V gene has CDR1 MDHEN and CDR2 SYDVKM. CDR3 size: 14 residues. The V gene end was trimmed by 5 bases and the J gene end by 3 bases; junction bases not matched to a gene: 3. The CDR3 DNA follows: TGTGCCAGCAGTCTAGCGGGAGGCCTCTACGAGCAGTACTTC. Translating gives CASSLAGGLYEQYF.

This chain uses TRBV27 with TRBJ1-4, with D perhaps TRBD1 (6 bases). The CDR3 sequence is 20 residues long. V gave up 4 bases and J gave up 3 bases, with 27 bases separating them. Germline CDR1 and CDR2: MNHEY and SMNVEV (reference sequence). The CDR3 nucleotides are TGTGCCAGCAGTTCCTACCAAACCGCTGCCACAGGGTCGGCTAATGAAAAACTGTTTTTT. Protein: CASSSYQTAATGSANEKLFF.

This rearrangement joins TRBV7-9 to TRBJ1-1; D call uncertain. CDR3 length equals 12 residues. V lost 8 bases to trimming and J lost 4 bases, with 11 bases between them. Germline loops: CDR1 SEHNR, CDR2 FQNEAQ (reference sequence). The CDR3, as DNA: TGTGCCAGCGGGCCCGGCTTCACTGAAGCTTTCTTT. Protein sequence: CASGPGFTEAFF.